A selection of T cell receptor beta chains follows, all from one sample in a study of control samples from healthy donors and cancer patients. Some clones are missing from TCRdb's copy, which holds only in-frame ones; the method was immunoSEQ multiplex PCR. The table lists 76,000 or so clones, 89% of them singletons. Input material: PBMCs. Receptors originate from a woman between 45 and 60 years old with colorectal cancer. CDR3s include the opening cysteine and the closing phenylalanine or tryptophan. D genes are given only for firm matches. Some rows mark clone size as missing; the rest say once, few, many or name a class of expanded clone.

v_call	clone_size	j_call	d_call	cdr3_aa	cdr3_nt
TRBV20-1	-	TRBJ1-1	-	CSAMGYTEAFF	TGCAGTGCCATGGGGTACACTGAAGCTTTCTTT
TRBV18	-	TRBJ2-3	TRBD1	CASSPRSQGADTQYF	TGTGCCAGCTCACCACGATCCCAGGGGGCAGATACGCAGTATTTT
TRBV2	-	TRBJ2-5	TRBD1	CASTGQGARQETQYF	TGTGCCAGCACCGGACAGGGGGCACGCCAAGAGACCCAGTACTTC
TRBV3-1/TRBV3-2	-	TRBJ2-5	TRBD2	CASSRRHPGLAAGETQYF	TGTGCCAGCAGCCGGCGACACCCGGGACTAGCGGCTGGAGAGACCCAGTACTTC
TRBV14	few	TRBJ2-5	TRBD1	CASSQPSRDRIQETQYF	TGTGCCAGCAGCCAACCGTCCCGGGACAGGATCCAAGAGACCCAGTACTTC
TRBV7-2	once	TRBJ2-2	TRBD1	CASTRDRSTGELFF	TGTGCCAGCACCCGGGACAGATCCACCGGGGAGCTGTTTTTT
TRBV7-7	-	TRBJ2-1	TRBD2	CASSLGLAAYNEQFF	TGTGCCAGCAGCCTCGGACTAGCCGCTTACAATGAGCAGTTCTTC
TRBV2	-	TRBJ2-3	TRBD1	CASSYGQGWADTQYF	TGTGCCAGCAGTTACGGACAGGGGTGGGCAGATACGCAGTATTTT
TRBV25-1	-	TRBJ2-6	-	CASSAPTGSSSGANVLTF	TGTGCCAGCAGTGCCCCCACCGGGTCGAGCTCTGGGGCCAACGTCCTGACTTTC
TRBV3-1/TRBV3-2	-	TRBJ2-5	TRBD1	CASRAPQGKETQYF	TGTGCCAGCAGGGCCCCACAGGGGAAAGAGACCCAGTACTTC
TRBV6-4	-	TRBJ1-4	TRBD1	CASSDFLGQGKAVNEKLFF	TGTGCCAGCAGTGACTTCCTTGGACAGGGGAAAGCTGTTAATGAAAAACTGTTTTTT
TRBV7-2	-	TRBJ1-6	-	CASSVSGTGHSPLHF	TGTGCCAGCAGCGTATCCGGGACGGGACATTCACCCCTCCACTTT
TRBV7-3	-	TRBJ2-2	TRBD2	CASSSQGRAGELFF	TGTGCCAGCAGCTCCCAAGGGAGGGCCGGGGAGCTGTTTTTT
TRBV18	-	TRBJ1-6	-	CASSQGGAGYNNSPLHF	TGTGCCAGCTCTCAAGGGGGGGCCGGCTACAATAATTCACCCCTCCACTTT
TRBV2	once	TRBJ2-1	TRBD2	CASKGLAVYNEQFF	TGTGCCAGCAAGGGACTAGCGGTATACAATGAGCAGTTCTTC